Listed below are T cell receptor beta chains from one sample, sequenced in a study of a mutant IDH1 vaccine in newly diagnosed glioma. These receptors have no identified antigens. Using immunoSEQ multiplex PCR, the repertoire was profiled, and TCRdb retains in-frame clones only, with some absent. The sample shows about 27,000 clones, approximately 80% of them seen only once. The sample in question was PBMCs, obtained from a glioma patient whose treatment included an IDH1 peptide vaccine. These receptors all stem from a man aged 40-49 years with glioma. Some clones in this sample may be carry-over from other donors' samples. CDR3s include the opening cysteine and the closing phenylalanine or tryptophan. D genes are given only for firm matches. Size is stated for part of the rows, as once, few or many counts, or as a class when the clone is expanded.

j_call: TRBJ1-4; d_call: -; v_call: TRBV10-3; clone_size: -; cdr3_aa: CAIGGPATNEKLFF; cdr3_nt: TGTGCCATCGGGGGTCCCGCAACTAATGAAAAACTGTTTTTT
j_call: TRBJ1-3; d_call: -; v_call: TRBV6-5; clone_size: -; cdr3_aa: CASSSLPGSGNTIYF; cdr3_nt: TGTGCCAGCAGTTCCCTGCCAGGCTCGGGAAACACCATATATTTT
j_call: TRBJ1-2; d_call: TRBD1; v_call: TRBV5-1; clone_size: -; cdr3_aa: CASSWGDGTEYGYTF; cdr3_nt: TGCGCCAGCAGCTGGGGTGACGGGACAGAATATGGCTACACCTTC
j_call: TRBJ2-3; d_call: -; v_call: TRBV5-6; clone_size: -; cdr3_aa: CASSLVISGADTQYF; cdr3_nt: TGTGCCAGCAGCTTGGTTATTAGCGGAGCAGATACGCAGTATTTT
j_call: TRBJ2-5; d_call: TRBD1; v_call: TRBV15; clone_size: -; cdr3_aa: CATRTRGTVAPETQYF; cdr3_nt: TGTGCCACCAGGACCAGGGGGACAGTAGCCCCAGAGACCCAGTACTTC
j_call: TRBJ1-1; d_call: -; v_call: TRBV7-2; clone_size: -; cdr3_aa: CASSLVSGDTEAFF; cdr3_nt: TGTGCCAGCAGCTTAGTATCAGGCGACACTGAAGCTTTCTTT
j_call: TRBJ2-2; d_call: TRBD2; v_call: TRBV11-3; clone_size: -; cdr3_aa: CASRRGGADTGELFF; cdr3_nt: TGTGCCAGCAGACGCGGGGGGGCGGACACCGGGGAGCTGTTTTTT
j_call: TRBJ2-3; d_call: -; v_call: TRBV5-1; clone_size: -; cdr3_aa: CASRRDSTDTQYF; cdr3_nt: TGCGCCAGCAGAAGGGATAGCACAGATACGCAGTATTTT
j_call: TRBJ1-5; d_call: -; v_call: TRBV7-2; clone_size: -; cdr3_aa: CASSLGLNQPQHF; cdr3_nt: TGTGCCAGCAGCTTGGGCTTGAATCAGCCCCAGCATTTT
j_call: TRBJ2-5; d_call: -; v_call: TRBV7-6; clone_size: once; cdr3_aa: CASSRQGGAETQYF; cdr3_nt: TGTGCCAGCAGCCGACAGGGAGGGGCAGAGACCCAGTACTTC
j_call: TRBJ1-2; d_call: -; v_call: TRBV5-1; clone_size: -; cdr3_aa: CASSLEQSFGYTF; cdr3_nt: TGCGCCAGCAGCTTGGAACAGAGTTTCGGCTACACCTTC
j_call: TRBJ2-3; d_call: -; v_call: TRBV7-9; clone_size: once; cdr3_aa: CASSPYRVLSVDTQYF; cdr3_nt: TGTGCCAGCAGCCCCTACAGGGTCCTTTCGGTAGATACGCAGTATTTT
j_call: TRBJ2-3; d_call: TRBD2; v_call: TRBV6-5; clone_size: -; cdr3_aa: CASTPGAGGRNTQYF; cdr3_nt: TGTGCCAGCACCCCTGGGGCGGGGGGGAGGAATACGCAGTATTTT
j_call: TRBJ2-5; d_call: -; v_call: TRBV7-9; clone_size: -; cdr3_aa: CATGPGQGQETQYF; cdr3_nt: TGTGCCACCGGCCCGGGGCAAGGGCAAGAGACCCAGTACTTC
j_call: TRBJ2-7; d_call: -; v_call: TRBV5-1; clone_size: -; cdr3_aa: CASSLGPQTYEQYF; cdr3_nt: TGCGCCAGCAGCCTGGGACCGCAGACCTACGAGCAGTACTTC
j_call: TRBJ1-2; d_call: -; v_call: TRBV11-2; clone_size: -; cdr3_aa: CASSPLTNYGYTF; cdr3_nt: TGTGCCAGCAGCCCACTGACTAACTATGGCTACACCTTC